This TCR beta chain comes out of a study of CD8 T cells in Susac syndrome. Germline loops: CDR1 LGHNA, CDR2 YSLEER. Trimming removed 0 bases at V and 7 bases at J, with 6 bases between. CDR3 length: 13 residues. cDNA came from roughly 0.53 to 1 ug RNA primed by random hexamers. With immunoSEQ multiplex PCR, TCR beta CDR3 was amplified across 54 Vbeta and 13 Jbeta. In TCRdb, the immunoSEQ multiplex PCR reads were re-called with MiXCR into one record per CDR3 protein. Found here are around 90,000 distinct CDR3 sequences, around 96% of them singletons; the top ten hold 0.62%. V and J are TRBV4-3 and TRBJ1-4; no definite D call. The sequence derives from a human donor with Susac syndrome. Sequencing was done on a sample of CD8+ T cells from PBMCs. This chain's CDR3 is CASSQDWREKLFF. CDR3 nucleotide sequence: TGCGCCAGCAGCCAAGATTGGCGTGAAAAACTGTTTTTT.